The rows below give T cell receptor beta chains drawn from one sample of a study of blood T cell repertoires in COVID-19. The assay was immunoSEQ multiplex PCR, and TCRdb's table has in-frame clones only and misses some. This sample has a few hundred thousand clones, with roughly four fifths found just once. The specimen sequenced was PBMCs or T cells enriched from blood (not recorded which). Receptors originate from a woman between 50 and 59 years old who had recovered from COVID-19. Each CDR3 is given with its conserved first and last residue. D genes are given only for firm matches. Size is stated for part of the rows, as once, few or many counts, or as a class when the clone is expanded.

J: TRBJ1-2; size: .; D: TRBD1; V: TRBV30; DNA: TGTGCCTGGAACAACGGACAGGGCAACTATGGCTACACCTTC; CDR3: CAWNNGQGNYGYTF
J: TRBJ1-1; size: once; D: .; V: TRBV6-2/TRBV6-3; DNA: TGTGCCAGCAGTCCCTCCCAGGGGATGACTGAAGCTTTCTTT; CDR3: CASSPSQGMTEAFF
J: TRBJ1-2; size: once; D: TRBD1; V: TRBV7-8; DNA: TGTGCCAGCAGCCCCAACTCGGGACAGGGTCACTATGGCTACACCTTC; CDR3: CASSPNSGQGHYGYTF
J: TRBJ2-3; size: few; D: .; V: TRBV7-2; DNA: TGTGCCAGCAGCTTAGCGAACGGGGTAAAAGATACGCAGTATTTT; CDR3: CASSLANGVKDTQYF
J: TRBJ1-1; size: .; D: TRBD1; V: TRBV11-3; DNA: TGTGCCAGCGGGGAGTACCCTCGGACAGGCAACACTGAAGCTTTCTTT; CDR3: CASGEYPRTGNTEAFF
J: TRBJ2-3; size: .; D: .; V: TRBV27; DNA: TGTGCCAGCAGTCGACCCGGGACAGATACGCAGTATTTT; CDR3: CASSRPGTDTQYF
J: TRBJ1-6; size: .; D: .; V: TRBV14; DNA: TGTGCCAGCAGCCATACGTTTCAGGGTGTATCAAATTCACCCCTCCACTTT; CDR3: CASSHTFQGVSNSPLHF
J: TRBJ1-6; size: .; D: TRBD1; V: TRBV4-1; DNA: TGCGCCAGCAGCCAAGATGACGGTACCGGGACAGGGGTTAATTCACCCCTCCACTTT; CDR3: CASSQDDGTGTGVNSPLHF
J: TRBJ2-7; size: .; D: TRBD2; V: TRBV9; DNA: TGTGCCAGCAGCGGATCGGCCTTCCCCGGACTAGCAATTGTTTACGAGCAGTACTTC; CDR3: CASSGSAFPGLAIVYEQYF
J: TRBJ1-1; size: .; D: .; V: TRBV27; DNA: TGTGCCAGCAGTTTATACGGGGGAGAAGCTTTCTTT; CDR3: CASSLYGGEAFF
J: TRBJ1-1; size: .; D: .; V: TRBV4-2; DNA: TGTGCCAGCAGCCTGGGACATACGAACACTGAAGCTTTCTTT; CDR3: CASSLGHTNTEAFF
J: TRBJ1-2; size: .; D: .; V: TRBV19; DNA: TGTGCCAGTAGTATAGACCTGACAGGATTCTATGGCTACACCTTC; CDR3: CASSIDLTGFYGYTF
J: TRBJ1-1; size: .; D: .; V: TRBV28; DNA: TGTGCCAGCAGTTCGCCGGGGGGGGCAGCTTTCTTT; CDR3: CASSSPGGAAFF
J: TRBJ2-7; size: .; D: TRBD2; V: TRBV7-8; DNA: TGTGCCAGCAGCCCGAGACTAGCGGGAGGCTACGAGCAGTACTTC; CDR3: CASSPRLAGGYEQYF
J: TRBJ2-3; size: .; D: TRBD2; V: TRBV28; DNA: TGTGCCAGCAGTTTCCTCCGACTAGCGGGGGGGCCGGCAGATACGCAGTATTTT; CDR3: CASSFLRLAGGPADTQYF
J: TRBJ2-7; size: .; D: TRBD2; V: TRBV10-3; DNA: TGTGCCGTTACTAGCGGGCCTGGCGAGCAGTACTTC; CDR3: CAVTSGPGEQYF
J: TRBJ2-3; size: .; D: .; V: TRBV19; DNA: TGTGCCAGTAGTTACCGTTTGACATCTTCTTACACAGATACGCAGTATTTT; CDR3: CASSYRLTSSYTDTQYF
J: TRBJ2-1; size: .; D: TRBD1; V: TRBV28; DNA: TGTGCCAGCAGTGTCACAGGGGGTACGGGCAATGAGCAGTTCTTC; CDR3: CASSVTGGTGNEQFF
J: TRBJ1-1; size: .; D: .; V: TRBV30; DNA: TGTGCCTGGAGGATACAGCCGAACACTGAAGCTTTCTTT; CDR3: CAWRIQPNTEAFF
J: TRBJ1-2; size: .; D: .; V: TRBV5-4; DNA: TGTGCCAGCACCCGCGGGGGTATGGGGGCTTACTATGGCTACACCTTC; CDR3: CASTRGGMGAYYGYTF
J: TRBJ2-2; size: once; D: TRBD2; V: TRBV7-3; DNA: TGTGCCAGCAGCCCTATAGCGGGAGCGAACACCGGGGAGCTGTTTTTT; CDR3: CASSPIAGANTGELFF
J: TRBJ1-1; size: .; D: TRBD1; V: TRBV2; DNA: TGTGCCCACATGGACAGGGACATGAACACTGAAGCTTTCTTT; CDR3: CAHMDRDMNTEAFF
J: TRBJ2-1; size: .; D: TRBD2; V: TRBV12-3/TRBV12-4; DNA: TGTGCCAGCAGTACTAGCGGGGGACGTGAGCAGTTCTTC; CDR3: CASSTSGGREQFF
J: TRBJ1-5; size: .; D: TRBD1; V: TRBV6-6; DNA: TGTGCCAGCAGTGGGACAGGTTCCCGAAGCAATCAGCCCCAGCATTTT; CDR3: CASSGTGSRSNQPQHF
J: TRBJ1-6; size: .; D: .; V: TRBV30; DNA: TGTGCCTGGAGTGTAGAGACATATAATTCACCCCTCCACTTT; CDR3: CAWSVETYNSPLHF
J: TRBJ1-2; size: once; D: .; V: TRBV12-3/TRBV12-4; DNA: TGTGCCAGCAGTTCAACAGCCAACTATGGCTACACCTTC; CDR3: CASSSTANYGYTF
J: TRBJ2-1; size: .; D: TRBD2; V: TRBV7-6; DNA: TGTGCCAGCAGCTTACGGACTAGCGGGAGTCAGTCTGAGCAGTTCTTC; CDR3: CASSLRTSGSQSEQFF
J: TRBJ1-4; size: .; D: TRBD1; V: TRBV11-3; DNA: TGTGCCAGCAGCTCTTACTCCGGGACAGGAAATGAAAAACTGTTTTTT; CDR3: CASSSYSGTGNEKLFF
J: TRBJ2-2; size: .; D: .; V: TRBV7-2; DNA: TGTGCCAGCAGCCCCAGAGGGGGGGAGGGGACCGGGGAGCTGTTTTTT; CDR3: CASSPRGGEGTGELFF
J: TRBJ2-1; size: .; D: .; V: TRBV7-9; DNA: TGTGCCAGCAGCGCCGTTAGGACTTCATACAATGAGCAGTTCTTC; CDR3: CASSAVRTSYNEQFF
J: TRBJ1-3; size: .; D: TRBD1; V: TRBV4-2; DNA: TGTGCCAGCAGCCAAGGCCCGGACAGGGATGGAAACACCATATATTTT; CDR3: CASSQGPDRDGNTIYF
J: TRBJ1-1; size: .; D: TRBD1; V: TRBV2; DNA: TGTGCCAGCAGTAGACAGGGCGAAAACACTGAAGCTTTCTTT; CDR3: CASSRQGENTEAFF
J: TRBJ2-3; size: .; D: .; V: TRBV11-3; DNA: TGTGCCAGCGCCCGAACAGGAGAAGTAGTTTTCGATACGCAGTATTTT; CDR3: CASARTGEVVFDTQYF
J: TRBJ2-2; size: few; D: TRBD1; V: TRBV5-4; DNA: TGTGCCAGCAGCGCAGACAGGGCCGCCGGGGAGCTGTTTTTT; CDR3: CASSADRAAGELFF
J: TRBJ2-6; size: .; D: TRBD1; V: TRBV20-1; DNA: TGCAGTGCTAGTGGGGACAGGGTAAAAGCTGGGGCCAACGTCCTGACTTTC; CDR3: CSASGDRVKAGANVLTF
J: TRBJ1-4; size: few; D: .; V: TRBV6-1; DNA: TGTGCCAGCAGTGAAGGGCGACCCCAATGGAGTGAAAAACTGTTTTTT; CDR3: CASSEGRPQWSEKLFF
J: TRBJ1-6; size: once; D: TRBD1; V: TRBV30; DNA: TGTGCCTGGGGGACAGGGGCCAATTCACCCCTCCACTTT; CDR3: CAWGTGANSPLHF
J: TRBJ1-5; size: .; D: .; V: TRBV3-1/TRBV3-2; DNA: TGTGCCAGCAGCCAAGCCCTCGGGCAGCCCCAGCATTTT; CDR3: CASSQALGQPQHF
J: TRBJ1-3; size: .; D: .; V: TRBV6-1; DNA: TGTGCCAGCAGTGAAGCGCATTCGGGGACTGGAAACACCATATATTTT; CDR3: CASSEAHSGTGNTIYF
J: TRBJ2-5; size: .; D: .; V: TRBV15; DNA: TGTGCCACCAGCAGAGGGCCAGATTCAGGGGAGACCCAGTACTTC; CDR3: CATSRGPDSGETQYF
J: TRBJ2-3; size: .; D: TRBD1; V: TRBV5-6; DNA: TGTGCCAGCAGCTACTGGGACAGAGACGCTGATACGCAGTATTTT; CDR3: CASSYWDRDADTQYF
J: TRBJ2-7; size: .; D: .; V: TRBV6-5; DNA: TGTGCCAGCAGTTACTCGAGAAGTTCTTACGAGCAGTACTTC; CDR3: CASSYSRSSYEQYF
J: TRBJ2-6; size: .; D: TRBD1; V: TRBV7-3; DNA: TGTGCCAGCAGCTTAACAGGGACAGGCTCTGGGGCCAACGTCCTGACTTTC; CDR3: CASSLTGTGSGANVLTF
J: TRBJ2-6; size: .; D: .; V: TRBV19; DNA: TGTGCCATTAGGAGCTCTGGGGCCAACGTCCTGACTTTC; CDR3: CAIRSSGANVLTF
J: TRBJ2-1; size: .; D: .; V: TRBV5-4; DNA: TGTGCCAGCAGCTTGCCTAGCAGACACAATGAGCAGTTCTTC; CDR3: CASSLPSRHNEQFF